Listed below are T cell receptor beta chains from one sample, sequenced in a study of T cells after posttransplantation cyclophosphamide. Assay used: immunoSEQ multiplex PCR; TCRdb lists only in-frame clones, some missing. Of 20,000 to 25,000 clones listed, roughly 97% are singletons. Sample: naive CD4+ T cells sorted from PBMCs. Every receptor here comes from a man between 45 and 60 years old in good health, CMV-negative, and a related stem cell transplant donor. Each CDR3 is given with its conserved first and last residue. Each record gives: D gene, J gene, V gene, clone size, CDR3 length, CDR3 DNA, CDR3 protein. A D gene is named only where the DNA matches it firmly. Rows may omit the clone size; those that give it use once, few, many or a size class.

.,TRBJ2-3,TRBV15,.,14,TGTGCCACCAGCAGAGAGTGGAGCGGGGATACGCAGTATTTT,CATSREWSGDTQYF
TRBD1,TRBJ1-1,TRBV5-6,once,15,TGTGCCAGCAGCTTGGCTCGACAGGGGAACACTGAAGCTTTCTTT,CASSLARQGNTEAFF
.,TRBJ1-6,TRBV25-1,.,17,TGTGCCAGCAGTGGGACCCTGGGGAGCTCCTATAATTCACCCCTCCACTTT,CASSGTLGSSYNSPLHF
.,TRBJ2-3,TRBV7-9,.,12,TGTGCCAGCAGCCCTATTACAGATACGCAGTATTTT,CASSPITDTQYF
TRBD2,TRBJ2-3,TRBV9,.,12,TGTGCCAGCGGGAGGGAAGCAGATACGCAGTATTTT,CASGREADTQYF
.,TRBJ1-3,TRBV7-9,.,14,TGTGCCACCCGGGTGGGGAGCTCTGGAAACACCATATATTTT,CATRVGSSGNTIYF
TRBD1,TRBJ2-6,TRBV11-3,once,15,TGTGCCAGCAGCTGGGACAGCTCTGGGGCCAACGTCCTGACTTTC,CASSWDSSGANVLTF
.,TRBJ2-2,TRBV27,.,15,TGTGCCAGCAGTTTAAAGTGGAGAAGCACCGGGGAGCTGTTTTTT,CASSLKWRSTGELFF
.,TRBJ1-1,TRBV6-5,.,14,TGTGCCAGCAGTTACTCTGGGGGGAGAACTGAAGCTTTCTTT,CASSYSGGRTEAFF
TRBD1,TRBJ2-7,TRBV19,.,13,TGTGCCACTAAAGCGGACAGGAGCTACGAGCAGTACTTC,CATKADRSYEQYF
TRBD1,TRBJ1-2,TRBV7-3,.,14,TGTGCCAGCAGCTTAAGGGGACAGGACTATGGCTACACCTTC,CASSLRGQDYGYTF
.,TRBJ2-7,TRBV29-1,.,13,TGCAGCGTTGGAGACTCGAGATCCTACGAGCAGTACTTC,CSVGDSRSYEQYF
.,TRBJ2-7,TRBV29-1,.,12,TGCAGCGTGGGACTTCCTGACTACGAGCAGTACTTC,CSVGLPDYEQYF
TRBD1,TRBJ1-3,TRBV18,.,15,TGTGCCAGCTCACCCTACAGGGGATCAGGAAACACCATATATTTT,CASSPYRGSGNTIYF
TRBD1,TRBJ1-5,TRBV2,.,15,TGTGCCAGCAGCGGCCCGGGACAGGGCACTCAGCCCCAGCATTTT,CASSGPGQGTQPQHF